This TCR beta chain was recorded in a study of T cell responses to AZD1222 COVID-19 vaccine. Study-level points and caveats: With two AZD1222 doses given, Spike-specific TCR breadth and depth both rose. Nearly half of unique spike-specific TCRs reportedly avoided B.1.351 and B.1.1.7 mutated regions.

TCRdb keeps only in-frame clones here, not all; method: immunoSEQ multiplex PCR. The table has some 120,000 clones, around 90% seen once; the top ten hold about 1.5%. In the case of this clone: Its target is not known.

The CDR3 totals 16 residues. Trimming took 4 bases from V and 3 from J; bases not matched to a gene: 7. CDR1 and CDR2 (germline): SGHRS, YFSETQ. The sequence was obtained from an adult in good health. The chain has TRBV5-1 and TRBJ1-3; 10 bases are a match to TRBD1. The source material was peripheral blood, sampled on day 0 of AZD1222 vaccination. CDR3 DNA sequence: TGCGCCAGCAGCCCGATGACAGGGGGCGGTGGAAACACCATATATTTT. It is translated as CASSPMTGGGGNTIYF.